The 20 T cell receptor beta chains below come from one sample, sequenced in a study of T cells after yellow fever vaccination. In TCRdb, the 5' RACE reads were re-called with MiXCR into one record per CDR3 protein. Among some 110,000 distinct CDR3 sequences, about 7.8% were seen once, and the ten largest hold 2.5% to 3%. The starting material was CD4+ T cells sorted from PBMCs, obtained 45 days after the first yellow fever vaccination. These receptors all come from a man between 18 and 35 years old who received the YFV17D yellow fever vaccine.

This clonotype was seen at least ten times. The rearrangement links TRBV9 to TRBJ1-5; possible D gene TRBD1, 6 bases. Trimming removed 0 bases from V and 1 base from J, with 17 bases in between. The CDR3 is made up of 18 amino acids. The germline gives CDR1 SGDLS, CDR2 YYNGEE. As DNA, the CDR3 is TGTGCCAGCAGCGTAGGGACCTCTACCGGGGGCAGCAATCAGCCCCAGCATTTT. Encoded protein: CASSVGTSTGGSNQPQHF.

This clonotype has a count of ten or more. V and J are TRBV4-3 and TRBJ1-1, with D hard to call. CDR3 length: 12 amino acids. Germline V lookup: CDR1 LGHNA, CDR2 YSLEER. Trimming took 0 bases from V and 11 from J, leaving 10 bases between them. In nucleotides, the CDR3 is TGCGCCAGCAGCCAAGATGCGGGTAGGGCTTTCTTT. Its protein product is CASSQDAGRAFF.

This clonotype showed up many times. The chain links TRBV5-1 to TRBJ2-2, with TRBD1 identical over 11 bases. V was clipped by 4 bases and J by 3 bases; unmatched bases: 5. In germline, CDR1 is SGHRS, CDR2 YFSETQ. The CDR3 sequence is 16 residues long. This CDR3 is CASSGGQGDDTGELFF. CDR3 bases: TGCGCCAGCAGCGGGGGACAGGGGGATGACACCGGGGAGCTGTTTTTT.

This clonotype was counted at least ten times. V and J are TRBV5-1 and TRBJ2-1; no reliable D call. Per the germline V gene, CDR1 is SGHRS and CDR2 is YFSETQ. The CDR3 contains 13 residues. The V gene lost 4 bases and the J gene lost 4 bases, with 9 bases spanning the gap. The CDR3 reads CASSPAAYNEQFF. In DNA, the CDR3 is TGCGCCAGCAGCCCCGCAGCTTACAATGAGCAGTTCTTC.

This clonotype was seen only a few times. This sequence joins TRBV7-2 and TRBJ2-5; perhaps TRBD1 as D (5 bases). Per germline, CDR1 SGHTA and CDR2 FQGNSA. V lost 1 base and J lost 0, with 9 bases in between. This CDR3 is built from 15 residues. The CDR3 DNA follows: TGTGCCAGCAGCTTAGGAGACAGATACCAAGAGACCCAGTACTTC. It yields the protein CASSLGDRYQETQYF. The full variable domain, completed using reference TRBV7-2 and TRBJ2-5, is GAGVSQSPSNKVTEKGKDVELRCDPISGHTALYWYRQSLGQGLEFLIYFQGNSAPDKSGLPSDRFSAERTGGSVSTLTIQRTQQEDSAVYLCASSLGDRYQETQYFGPGTRLLVL.

This clonotype showed up many times. The gene calls are TRBV20-1 and TRBJ2-2; D gene unclear. Per the germline V gene, CDR1 is DFQATT and CDR2 is SNEGSKA (reference sequence). V shed 7 bases and J shed 1 base, with 13 bases lying between them. The CDR3 runs 14 residues. The CDR3 nucleotides read TGCAGTGTTTTACCTCCGCGGAACACCGGGGAGCTGTTTTTT. The encoded protein is CSVLPPRNTGELFF.

This sequence joins TRBV12-3 or TRBV12-4 and TRBJ1-5; TRBD1 is a possible D gene (6 bases). This CDR3 is 16 amino acids long. Trimming took off 6 bases at V and 4 bases at J, with 19 bases between the two ends. CDR3: CASSLSEGGGNQPQHF. DNA for the CDR3: TGTGCCAGCAGCCTCTCCGAGGGGGGTGGTAATCAGCCCCAGCATTTT.

Ten or more counts support this clonotype. V gene TRBV5-1 combines with J gene TRBJ2-7; no definite D call. There are 12 residues in the CDR3. Germline CDR1 reads SGHRS; CDR2 reads YFSETQ. The ends were cut back, 1 base at V and 4 bases at J, with 6 bases in the middle. The CDR3 DNA is TGCGCCAGCAGCTTGTCCCGGTACGAGCAGTACGTC. Translation: CASSLSRYEQYV.

Comments on this clonotype: One base away lies a much larger clone, so this may be a sequencing read error. The chain carries TRBV12-3 or TRBV12-4 and TRBJ1-2, with D perhaps TRBD1 (6 bases). The length of the CDR3 is 14 residues. Here the CDR3 DNA reads TGTACCAGCAGCCAGACAGGATCTAACTATGGCTACACCTTC. Amino acids: CTSSQTGSNYGYTF.

This clonotype occurred many times. The chain employs TRBV29-1 and TRBJ2-1; TRBD2 aligns across 10 bases. The V and J ends lost 3 bases and 7 bases, in that order; junction bases with no gene match: 6. The CDR3 length is 14 residues. Germline assignment: CDR1 SQVTM and CDR2 ANQGSEA. This CDR3 is CSVDLAGGRNEQFF. CDR3 DNA: TGCAGCGTTGACTTAGCGGGGGGCCGGAATGAGCAGTTCTTC.

This clonotype showed up many times. The chain carries TRBV4-3 and TRBJ1-1; D may be TRBD1 (5 bases). The V end lost 8 bases, the J end lost 6 bases, and 16 bases lay between the germline ends. This CDR3 has 13 amino acids. Per germline, CDR1 LGHNA and CDR2 YSLEER. CDR3 protein: CASRGVEESEAFF. The DNA of the CDR3 is TGCGCCAGCCGGGGGGTTGAGGAGTCTGAAGCTTTCTTT.

This clonotype was found many times. The V call is TRBV19, the J call TRBJ1-1; D gene ambiguous. The germline V gene has CDR1 LNHDA and CDR2 SQIVND (reference sequence). This CDR3 comprises 14 residues. The V end lost 6 bases, the J end lost 1 base, and 12 bases lay between the germline ends. The DNA for the CDR3 is TGTGCCAGTAGACTGTTCGAGGGGAACACTGAAGCTTTCTTT. Its protein is CASRLFEGNTEAFF.

This clonotype has just a few counts. This rearrangement joins TRBV7-2 to TRBJ2-7; a possible D gene is TRBD2 (5 bases). The CDR3 sequence is 13 residues long. Trimming took off 5 bases at V and 3 bases at J, with 11 bases between the two ends. CDR1 SGHTA and CDR2 FQGNSA come from the germline V gene. The CDR3 is CASSASGGYEQYF. CDR3 bases: TGTGCCAGCAGCGCATCTGGAGGCTACGAGCAGTACTTC.

The V gene is TRBV5-4, the J gene TRBJ2-5; a weak D match, TRBD2 (6 bases). The CDR3 runs to 14 residues. V was shortened by 3 bases and J by 4 bases, with 13 bases between the two germline ends. CDR1 is SGHNT and CDR2 is YYREEE in the germline V gene (reference sequence). CDR3 residues: CASSSPIGGETQYF. The CDR3 nucleotides read TGTGCCAGCAGCTCCCCGATCGGGGGAGAGACCCAGTACTTC.

The chain couples TRBV29-1 to TRBJ1-1; D is undetermined. V was trimmed by 7 bases and J by 10 bases, leaving 19 bases between them. Germline values: CDR1 SQVTM, CDR2 ANQGSEA. The CDR3 spans 12 residues. This chain's CDR3 is CSAVFQASGAFF. The CDR3 DNA reads as TGCAGCGCAGTGTTTCAGGCCTCGGGAGCTTTCTTT.

On this clonotype itself: This may be a read error, as it is one base from a much larger clone. This is likely a read error, given that the CDR3 carries no conserved phenylalanine or tryptophan at its end. V and J are TRBV12-3 or TRBV12-4 and TRBJ2-5, with D maybe TRBD1 (6 bases). This CDR3 is built from 13 residues. Trimming pared 0 bases from V and 6 bases from J, leaving 8 bases between. The CDR3 protein is CASSLARGQTQYL. In DNA, the CDR3 is TGTGCCAGCAGTTTAGCCAGGGGTCAGACCCAGTACTTA.

In this sample, this clonotype turned up many times. V usage is TRBV18 and J usage is TRBJ1-2; 7 bases align to TRBD1. CDR1 and CDR2 from the germline V gene are KGHSH and LQKENI. Trimming removed 4 bases from V and 1 base from J; junction bases left unmatched: 9. The CDR3 sequence is 16 residues long. Written as DNA, the CDR3 is TGTGCCAGCTCACTACTCCGGGACAGAGTTAACTATGGCTACACCTTC. The encoded protein is CASSLLRDRVNYGYTF.

This clonotype was seen ten or more times. The V gene is TRBV27, the J gene TRBJ2-5; 11 bases agree with TRBD2. CDR3 size: 15 residues. CDR1 is MNHEY and CDR2 is SMNVEV in the germline V gene (reference sequence). The J segment lost 5 bases and the V segment lost 3 bases, leaving 5 bases of the junction unmatched. As DNA, the CDR3 is TGTGCCAGCAGTTTTACTAGCGGGGGAGTTGAGACCCAGTACTTC. Residues: CASSFTSGGVETQYF.

This clonotype came up many times. The V and J genes are TRBV20-1 and TRBJ2-5; 8 bases match TRBD2. Germline V gene sequence: CDR1 DFQATT, CDR2 SNEGSKA (reference sequence). This CDR3 is built from 14 residues. V lost 0 bases, J lost 5 bases, and 5 bases stayed unmatched. CDR3 coding DNA: TGCAGTGCTAGAGAGACTAGCGTGCGGGAGACCCAGTACTTC. Translation: CSARETSVRETQYF.

This clonotype was counted ten times or more. This chain joins TRBV11-3 and TRBJ1-1, with TRBD1 as a possible D gene (5 bases). Germline V gives CDR1 SGHNT, CDR2 YENEEA. V lost 1 base to trimming and J lost 4 bases, with 10 bases between them. This CDR3 is 14 amino acids long. The DNA for the CDR3 is TGTGCCAGCAGCTTAGCTGGGGGGAGCACTGAAGCTTTCTTT. This encodes CASSLAGGSTEAFF.